This T cell receptor beta chain comes out of a study of cytomegalovirus exposure and HLA in healthy donors. TCRdb's copy holds only in-frame clones and misses some; the assay was immunoSEQ multiplex PCR. The sample lists about 38,000 clones, over 80% occurring once. The sequence was collected from a man between 18 and 29 years old in good health and CMV-seronegative. The sequenced material came from PBMCs.

This CDR3 is CASSPQGRGQQEQYF. DNA for the CDR3: TGTGCCAGCTCACCACAGGGCAGGGGGCAACAAGAGCAGTACTTC. The chain is built from TRBV18 and TRBJ2-7, with TRBD1 matching over 8 bases. The V segment lost 1 base and the J segment 7 bases; nucleotides outside the gene matches: 9. The CDR3 runs to 15 residues. CDR1 KGHSH and CDR2 LQKENI come from the germline V gene.